The 16 T cell receptor beta chains in this list originate from one sample, sequenced in a study of patients and donors after allogeneic stem cell transplantation. MiXCR, applied by TCRdb to the RT-PCR reads, yields one record per CDR3 protein. The repertoire holds about 90,000 distinct CDR3 sequences, with roughly 50% as singletons. Sequenced sample: blood, either unsorted or a sorted T cell fraction (not recorded which). These receptors originate from a human donor who was either an allogeneic HSCT recipient or a stem cell or donor lymphocyte infusion donor (not recorded which). It is not recorded whose cells these are; they may come from a transplant donor.

This clonotype was recorded a few times. The rearrangement uses TRBV20-1 and TRBJ1-6; D remains ambiguous. The germline V gene has CDR1 DFQATT and CDR2 SNEGSKA (reference sequence). The V gene lost 4 bases and the J gene lost 3 bases, with 16 bases spanning the gap. The CDR3 consists of 16 residues. The DNA of the CDR3 is TGCAGTGCTACAGACTACGACGGGAACTATAATTCACCCCTCCACTTT. Protein sequence: CSATDYDGNYNSPLHF.

This chain connects TRBV28 to TRBJ1-1, with 7 bases fitting TRBD1. V dropped 2 bases and J dropped 3; count of bases not matched to a gene: 6. CDR3 length: 15 amino acids. The V gene's germline CDR1 is MDHEN and CDR2 SYDVKM. This chain's CDR3 is CASSLLLGTDTEAFF. The CDR3 nucleotides read TGTGCCAGCAGTTTACTCTTGGGGACAGACACTGAAGCTTTCTTT.

The chain recombines TRBV6-1 with TRBJ1-1; D is unresolved. Trimming removed 8 bases at V and 5 bases at J, with 9 bases between. This CDR3 is built from 11 residues. Germline V CDR1 and CDR2: MNHNS, SASEGT. The CDR3 region is CASHGKTEAFF. The CDR3 DNA reads TGTGCCAGCCATGGGAAAACTGAAGCTTTCTTT.

This clonotype has more than one count but fewer than ten. This rearrangement joins TRBV4-3 to TRBJ1-3; possible D gene TRBD1, 5 bases. Germline loops: CDR1 LGHNA, CDR2 YSLEER. With 0 bases removed from V and 0 bases from J, the gap between germline ends came to 15 bases. This CDR3 has 18 amino acids. The CDR3 DNA follows: TGCGCCAGCAGCCAAGATAGGGTGACAGCTCACTCTGGAAACACCATATATTTT. This gives the protein CASSQDRVTAHSGNTIYF.

This sequence joins TRBV29-1 and TRBJ1-1; D is undetermined. The V and J ends lost 3 bases and 1 base respectively, with 9 bases between them. This CDR3 has 13 amino acids. CDR1 and CDR2 from the germline V gene are SQVTM and ANQGSEA. The CDR3 spells CSVEILGNTEAFF. CDR3 in DNA: TGCAGCGTTGAGATACTAGGGAACACTGAAGCTTTCTTT.

This clonotype was seen more than once but under ten times. The rearrangement joins TRBV6-2 or TRBV6-3 to TRBJ1-1; TRBD1 might be the D (5 bases). This CDR3 spans 14 amino acids. Per the germline V gene, CDR1 is MNHEY and CDR2 is SVGEGT. The V end was cut by 8 bases, the J end by 7 bases, with 20 bases between. The CDR3 region has the DNA TGTGCCAGCGGGGATACAGGACGACGATTTGAAGCTTTCTTT. Its translation is CASGDTGRRFEAFF.

The chain couples TRBV27 to TRBJ1-3; D gene ambiguous. The CDR3 loop spans 13 amino acids. V was trimmed by 4 bases and J by 1 base, leaving 5 bases between them. Germline CDR1 is MNHEY and CDR2 is SMNVEV (reference sequence). CDR3 DNA sequence: TGTGCCAGCAGTTCCTCGTCTGGAAACACCATATATTTT. This translates into CASSSSSGNTIYF.

The gene calls are TRBV7-9 and TRBJ2-7; possible D gene TRBD2, 5 bases. Germline V CDR1 and CDR2: SEHNR, FQNEAQ (reference sequence). The CDR3 consists of 15 residues. The V end lost 5 bases, the J end lost 0 bases, and 14 bases lay between the germline ends. CDR3 nucleotides: TGTGCCAGCAGCCAACCCCGTCGGGGCTCCTACGAGCAGTACTTC. Translated: CASSQPRRGSYEQYF.

This clonotype was observed a few times. The chain has TRBV20-1 and TRBJ1-1; TRBD1 might be the D (5 bases). The V end was cut by 6 bases, the J end by 2 bases, with 22 bases between. The CDR3 runs to 16 residues. Germline CDR1 and CDR2: DFQATT and SNEGSKA (reference sequence). The CDR3 nucleotides are TGCAGTGCGCCTAGATTCTGGGGACGGCCTAACACTGAAGCTTTCTTT. Protein: CSAPRFWGRPNTEAFF.

V gene TRBV20-1 combines with J gene TRBJ1-1, with D unresolved. Between the trimmed V and J ends, which lost 3 bases and 2 bases, there was a span of 7 bases. Germline-derived CDR1 and CDR2 are DFQATT and SNEGSKA (reference sequence). This CDR3 is built from 12 residues. The CDR3 DNA reads as TGCAGTGCTAGCCTTGGAAACACTGAAGCTTTCTTT. Its translation is CSASLGNTEAFF.

The chain employs TRBV12-3 or TRBV12-4 and TRBJ1-3; D unclear. The V and J ends lost 3 bases and 0 bases respectively, with 9 bases between them. CDR3 length equals 15 residues. The CDR3 loop reads CASSFGDVSGNTIYF. CDR3 DNA: TGTGCCAGCAGTTTTGGGGATGTCTCTGGAAACACCATATATTTT.

The rearrangement uses TRBV10-3 and TRBJ1-2; D not resolved. The CDR3 sequence is 14 residues long. Germline lookup yields CDR1 ENHRY and CDR2 SYGVKD. Trimming removed 6 bases from V and 2 bases from J, with 13 bases in between. The CDR3 bases are TGTGCCATCAGGAGTTCGGCAGGCAACTATGGCTACACCTTC. Its translation is CAIRSSAGNYGYTF.

J is TRBJ1-2 and V is TRBV29-1; TRBD1 aligns across 9 bases. V gave up 0 bases and J gave up 5 bases; unmatched junction bases: 10. The CDR3 is made up of 16 amino acids. CDR1 and CDR2 from the germline V gene are SQVTM and ANQGSEA. The CDR3 region has the DNA TGCAGCGTTGAAGATGATGGGAGTGGACAGGGGTATGGCTACACCTTC. It codes for CSVEDDGSGQGYGYTF.

A single count supports this clonotype. The gene calls are TRBV20-1 and TRBJ2-3, with D possibly TRBD2 on 6 matching bases. Germline assignment: CDR1 DFQATT and CDR2 SNEGSKA (reference sequence). Trimming cost V 4 bases and J 4 bases, with 12 bases left between them. There are 13 residues in the CDR3. The CDR3 sequence is CSATRLGSDTQYF. The CDR3 DNA follows: TGCAGTGCTACTCGACTAGGGTCAGATACGCAGTATTTT.

The chain couples TRBV9 to TRBJ2-1; 7 bases match TRBD2. The CDR3 runs 15 residues. Germline V gene data show CDR1 as SGDLS and CDR2 as YYNGEE. V shed 2 bases, J shed 0 bases, and the junction held 2 bases outside the gene matches. The CDR3 DNA reads as TGTGCCAGCAGCGTCCGGGACTACTCCTACAATGAGCAGTTCTTC. Amino acid sequence: CASSVRDYSYNEQFF.

The chain combines TRBV20-1 with TRBJ2-3, with D uncertain. The CDR3 loop spans 12 amino acids. The V and J ends lost 5 bases and 1 base respectively, with 7 bases between them. Germline-derived CDR1 and CDR2 are DFQATT and SNEGSKA (reference sequence). The CDR3 sequence: CSAPPGTDTQYF. Here the CDR3 DNA reads TGCAGTGCTCCTCCCGGCACAGATACGCAGTATTTT.